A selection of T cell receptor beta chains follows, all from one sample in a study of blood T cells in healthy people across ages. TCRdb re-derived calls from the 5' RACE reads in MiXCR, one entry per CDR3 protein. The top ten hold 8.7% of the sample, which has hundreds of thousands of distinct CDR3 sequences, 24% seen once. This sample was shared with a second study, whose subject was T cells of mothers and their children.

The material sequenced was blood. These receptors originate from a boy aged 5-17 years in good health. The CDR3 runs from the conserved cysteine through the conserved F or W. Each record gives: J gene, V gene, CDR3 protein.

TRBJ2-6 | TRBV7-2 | CASSLSQGYGANVLTF
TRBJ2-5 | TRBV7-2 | CASSLSGPLETQYF
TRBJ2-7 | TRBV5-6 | CASSLAPATYEQYF
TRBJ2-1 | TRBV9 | CASSVTDEQFF
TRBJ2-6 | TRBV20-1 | CSARDAIGSGANVLTF
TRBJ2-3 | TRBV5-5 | CASSLFGVLADTQYF
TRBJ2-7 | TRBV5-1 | CASSLGSADYEQYF
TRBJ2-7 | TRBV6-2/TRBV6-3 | CASSVNGAEVSYEQYF
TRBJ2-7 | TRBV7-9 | CASSLIAGHEQYF
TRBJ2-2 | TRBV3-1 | CASTHTGELFF
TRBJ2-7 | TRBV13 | CASSLGPKSYEQYF
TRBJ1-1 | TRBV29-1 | CSVGQDTEAFF
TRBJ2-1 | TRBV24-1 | CATSDSSGSGHNEQFF
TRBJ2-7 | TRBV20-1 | CSANQGRRNEQYF
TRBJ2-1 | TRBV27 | CASMDSLTYNEQFF
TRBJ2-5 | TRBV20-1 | CSARPTSGGEEQYF
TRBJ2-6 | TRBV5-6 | CASSPLTGAAASGANVLTF